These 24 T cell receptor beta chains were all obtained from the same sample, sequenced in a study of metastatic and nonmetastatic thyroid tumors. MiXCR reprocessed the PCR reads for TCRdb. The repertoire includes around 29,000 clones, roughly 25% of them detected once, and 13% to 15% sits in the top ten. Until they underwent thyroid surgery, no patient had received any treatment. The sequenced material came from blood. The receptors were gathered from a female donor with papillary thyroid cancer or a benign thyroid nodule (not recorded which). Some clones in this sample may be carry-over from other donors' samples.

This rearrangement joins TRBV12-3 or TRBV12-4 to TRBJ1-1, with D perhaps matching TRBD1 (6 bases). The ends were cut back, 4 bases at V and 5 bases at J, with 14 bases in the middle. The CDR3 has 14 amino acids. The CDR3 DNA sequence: TGTGCCAGCAGTTCCAGGGGAGGTGTTACTGAAGCTTTCTTT. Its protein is CASSSRGGVTEAFF.

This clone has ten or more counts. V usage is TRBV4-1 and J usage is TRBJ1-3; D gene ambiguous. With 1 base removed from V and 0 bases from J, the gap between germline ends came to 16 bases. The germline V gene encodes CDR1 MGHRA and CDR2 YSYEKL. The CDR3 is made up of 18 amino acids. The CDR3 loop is CASSQGEGPGDSGNTIYF. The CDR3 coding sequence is TGCGCCAGCAGCCAAGGGGAAGGCCCCGGGGACTCTGGAAACACCATATATTTT.

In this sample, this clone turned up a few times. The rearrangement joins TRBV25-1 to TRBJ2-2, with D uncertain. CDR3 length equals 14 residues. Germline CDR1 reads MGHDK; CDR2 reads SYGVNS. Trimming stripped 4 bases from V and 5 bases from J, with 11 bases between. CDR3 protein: CASSAECGTGELFF. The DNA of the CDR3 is TGTGCCAGCAGTGCCGAATGTGGGACCGGGGAGCTGTTTTTT.

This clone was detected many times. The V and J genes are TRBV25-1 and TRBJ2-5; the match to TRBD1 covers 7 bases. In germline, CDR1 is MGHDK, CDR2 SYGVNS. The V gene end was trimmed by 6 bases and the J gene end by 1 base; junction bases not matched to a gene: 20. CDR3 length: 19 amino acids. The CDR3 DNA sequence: TGTGCCAGCAGGATGAACCCGGGACAGCACGGGGCACTCCAAGAGACCCAGTACTTC. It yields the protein CASRMNPGQHGALQETQYF.

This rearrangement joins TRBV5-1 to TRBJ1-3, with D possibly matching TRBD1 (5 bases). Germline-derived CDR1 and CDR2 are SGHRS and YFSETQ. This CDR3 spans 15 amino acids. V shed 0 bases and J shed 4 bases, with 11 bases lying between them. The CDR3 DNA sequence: TGCGCCAGCAGCTTGGCGGGGGAGATCGGAAACACCATATATTTT. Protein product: CASSLAGEIGNTIYF.

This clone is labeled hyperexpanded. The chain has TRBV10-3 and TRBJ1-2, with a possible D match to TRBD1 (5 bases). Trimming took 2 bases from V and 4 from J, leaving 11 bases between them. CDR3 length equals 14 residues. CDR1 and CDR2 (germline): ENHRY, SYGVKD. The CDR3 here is CAISEDPGTYGYTF. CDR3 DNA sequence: TGTGCCATCAGTGAGGACCCAGGGACCTATGGCTACACCTTC.

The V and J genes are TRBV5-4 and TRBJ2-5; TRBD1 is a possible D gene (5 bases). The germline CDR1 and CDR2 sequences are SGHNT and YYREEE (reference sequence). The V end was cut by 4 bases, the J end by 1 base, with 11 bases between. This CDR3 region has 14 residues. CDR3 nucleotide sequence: TGTGCCAGCAGCGCTGGTGGGGCCCAAGAGACCCAGTACTTC. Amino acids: CASSAGGAQETQYF.

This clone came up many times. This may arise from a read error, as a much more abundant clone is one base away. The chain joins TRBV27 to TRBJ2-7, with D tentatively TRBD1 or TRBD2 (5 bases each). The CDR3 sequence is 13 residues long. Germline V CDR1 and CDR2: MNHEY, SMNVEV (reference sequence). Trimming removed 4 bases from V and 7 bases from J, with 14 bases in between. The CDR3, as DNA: TGTGCCAGCAGTTCCCGGGGCGGCTATGAGCAGTACTTC. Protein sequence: CASSSRGGYEQYF.

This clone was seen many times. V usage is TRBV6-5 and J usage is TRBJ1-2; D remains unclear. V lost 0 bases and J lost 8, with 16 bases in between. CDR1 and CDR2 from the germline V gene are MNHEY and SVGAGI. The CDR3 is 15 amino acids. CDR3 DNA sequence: TGTGCCAGCAGTTACTCGCCCTCTCAATGGGAGGGCTACACCTTC. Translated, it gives CASSYSPSQWEGYTF.

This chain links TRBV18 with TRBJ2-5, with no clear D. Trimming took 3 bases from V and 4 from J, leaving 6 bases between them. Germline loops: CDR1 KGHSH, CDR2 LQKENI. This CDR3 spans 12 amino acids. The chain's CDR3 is CASSPHRETQYF. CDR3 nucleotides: TGTGCCAGCTCACCGCACAGAGAGACCCAGTACTTC. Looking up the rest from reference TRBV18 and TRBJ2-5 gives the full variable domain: NAGVMQNPRHLVRRRGQEARLRCSPMKGHSHVYWYRQLPEEGLKFMVYLQKENIIDESGMPKERFSAEFPKEGPSILRIQQVVRGDSAAYFCASSPHRETQYFGPGTRLLVL.

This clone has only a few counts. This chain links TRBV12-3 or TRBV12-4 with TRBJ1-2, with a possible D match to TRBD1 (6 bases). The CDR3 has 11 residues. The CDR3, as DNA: TGTGTCATCAGGCTAGGACAGACCTACACCTTC. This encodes CVIRLGQTYTF.

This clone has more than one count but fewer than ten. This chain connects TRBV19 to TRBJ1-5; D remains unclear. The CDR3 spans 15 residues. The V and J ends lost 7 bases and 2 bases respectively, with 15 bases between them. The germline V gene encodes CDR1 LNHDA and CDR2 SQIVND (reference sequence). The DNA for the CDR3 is TGTGCCAGTATTCGACACGGGGTCGGCAATCAGCCCCAGCATTTT. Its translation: CASIRHGVGNQPQHF.

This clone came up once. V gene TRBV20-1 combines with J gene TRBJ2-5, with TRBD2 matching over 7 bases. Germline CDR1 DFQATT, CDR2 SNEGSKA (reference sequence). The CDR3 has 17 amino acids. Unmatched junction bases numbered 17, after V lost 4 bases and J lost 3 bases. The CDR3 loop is CSATQILTSAGEETQYF. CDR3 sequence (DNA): TGCAGTGCTACCCAAATCCTAACTAGCGCGGGGGAAGAGACCCAGTACTTC.

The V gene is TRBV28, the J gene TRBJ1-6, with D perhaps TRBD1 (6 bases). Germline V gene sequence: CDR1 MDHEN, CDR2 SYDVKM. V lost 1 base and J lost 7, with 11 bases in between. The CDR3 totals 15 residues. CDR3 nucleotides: TGTGCCAGCAGTTTATTGGGACAACACAATTCACCCCTCCACTTT. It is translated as CASSLLGQHNSPLHF. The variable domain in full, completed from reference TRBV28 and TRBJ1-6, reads DVKVTQSSRYLVKRTGEKVFLECVQDMDHENMFWYRQDPGLGLRLIYFSYDVKMKEKGDIPEGYSVSREKKERFSLILESASTNQTSMYLCASSLLGQHNSPLHFGNGTRLTVT.

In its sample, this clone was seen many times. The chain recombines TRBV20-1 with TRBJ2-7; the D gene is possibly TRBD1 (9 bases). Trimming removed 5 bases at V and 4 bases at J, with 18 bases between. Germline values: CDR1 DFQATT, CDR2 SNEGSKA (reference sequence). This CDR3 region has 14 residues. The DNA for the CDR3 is TGCAGTGCTCGGGGGGGACAGGGTATATACGAGCAGTACTTC. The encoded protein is CSARGGQGIYEQYF.

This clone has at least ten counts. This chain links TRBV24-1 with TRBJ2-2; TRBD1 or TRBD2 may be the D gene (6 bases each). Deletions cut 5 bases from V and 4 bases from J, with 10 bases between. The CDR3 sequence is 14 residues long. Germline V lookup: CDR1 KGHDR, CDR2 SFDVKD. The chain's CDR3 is CATSAGGGTGELFF. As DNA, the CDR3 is TGTGCCACCAGTGCCGGGGGCGGCACCGGGGAGCTGTTTTTT.

The CDR3 nucleotides are TGTGCCAGCAGCGCATGGACAGGGGGGACTGAAAAACTGTTTTTT. This sequence encodes CASSAWTGGTEKLFF. This sequence joins TRBV6-1 and TRBJ1-4; 10 bases agree with TRBD1. V was pared by 6 bases and J by 7 bases, with 8 bases of the junction left unmatched. Germline V lookup: CDR1 MNHNS, CDR2 SASEGT. The CDR3 is 15 amino acids.

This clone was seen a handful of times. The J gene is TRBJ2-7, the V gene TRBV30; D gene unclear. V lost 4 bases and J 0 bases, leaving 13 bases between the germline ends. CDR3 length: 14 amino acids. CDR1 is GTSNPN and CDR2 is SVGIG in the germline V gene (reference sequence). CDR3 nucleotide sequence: TGTGCCTGGACTCGACTGGGAAGCTCCTACGAGCAGTACTTC. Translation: CAWTRLGSSYEQYF.

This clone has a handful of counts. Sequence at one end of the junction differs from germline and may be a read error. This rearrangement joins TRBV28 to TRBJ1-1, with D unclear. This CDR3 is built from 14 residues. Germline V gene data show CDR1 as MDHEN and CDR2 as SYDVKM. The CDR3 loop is CASSERLMNTEAFF. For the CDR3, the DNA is TGTGCTAGCAGCGAAAGGCTCATGAACACTGAAGCTTTCTTT.

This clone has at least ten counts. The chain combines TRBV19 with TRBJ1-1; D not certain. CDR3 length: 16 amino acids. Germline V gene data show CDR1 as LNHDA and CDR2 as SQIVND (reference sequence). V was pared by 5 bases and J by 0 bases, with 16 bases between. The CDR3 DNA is TGTGCCAGTAGTGACCCAAGACGGACCATGAACACTGAAGCTTTCTTT. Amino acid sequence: CASSDPRRTMNTEAFF. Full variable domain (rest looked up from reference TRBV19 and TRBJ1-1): DGGITQSPKYLFRKEGQNVTLSCEQNLNHDAMYWYRQDPGQGLRLIYYSQIVNDFQKGDIAEGYSVSREKKESFPLTVTSAQKNPTAFYLCASSDPRRTMNTEAFFGQGTRLTVV.

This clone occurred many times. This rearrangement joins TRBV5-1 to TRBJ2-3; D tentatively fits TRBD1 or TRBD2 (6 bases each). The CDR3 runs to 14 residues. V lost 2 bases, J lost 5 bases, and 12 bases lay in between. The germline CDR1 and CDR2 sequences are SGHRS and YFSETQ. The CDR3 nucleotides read TGCGCCAGCAGCTTAGGGGGGCGCGAAGATACGCAGTATTTT. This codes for CASSLGGREDTQYF. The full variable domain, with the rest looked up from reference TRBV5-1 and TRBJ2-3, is KAGVTQTPRYLIKTRGQQVTLSCSPISGHRSVSWYQQTPGQGLQFLFEYFSETQRNKGNFPGRFSGRQFSNSRSEMNVSTLELGDSALYLCASSLGGREDTQYFGPGTRLTVL.

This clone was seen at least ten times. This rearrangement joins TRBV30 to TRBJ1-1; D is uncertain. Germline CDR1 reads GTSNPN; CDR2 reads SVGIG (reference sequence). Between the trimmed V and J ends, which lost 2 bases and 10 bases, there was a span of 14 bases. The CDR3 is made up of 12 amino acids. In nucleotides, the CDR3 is TGTGCCTGGAGTCGCACGACTAGCGCAGCTTTCTTT. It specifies CAWSRTTSAAFF.

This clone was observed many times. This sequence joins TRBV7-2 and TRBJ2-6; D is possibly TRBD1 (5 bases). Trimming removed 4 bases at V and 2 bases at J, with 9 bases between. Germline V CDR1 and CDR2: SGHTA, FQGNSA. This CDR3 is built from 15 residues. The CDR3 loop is CASSYMGPGANVLTF. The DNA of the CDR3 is TGTGCCAGCAGCTACATGGGGCCTGGGGCCAACGTCCTGACTTTC. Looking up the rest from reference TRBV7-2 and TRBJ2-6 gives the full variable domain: GAGVSQSPSNKVTEKGKDVELRCDPISGHTALYWYRQSLGQGLEFLIYFQGNSAPDKSGLPSDRFSAERTGGSVSTLTIQRTQQEDSAVYLCASSYMGPGANVLTFGAGSRLTVL.

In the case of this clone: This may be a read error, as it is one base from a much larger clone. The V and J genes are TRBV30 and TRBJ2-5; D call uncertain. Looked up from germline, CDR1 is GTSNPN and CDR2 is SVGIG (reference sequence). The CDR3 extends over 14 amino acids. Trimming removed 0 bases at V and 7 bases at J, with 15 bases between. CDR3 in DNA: TGTGCCTGGAGTGTCTCTGGGGTAGCCGGGACCCAGTACTTC. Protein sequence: CAWSVSGVAGTQYF.